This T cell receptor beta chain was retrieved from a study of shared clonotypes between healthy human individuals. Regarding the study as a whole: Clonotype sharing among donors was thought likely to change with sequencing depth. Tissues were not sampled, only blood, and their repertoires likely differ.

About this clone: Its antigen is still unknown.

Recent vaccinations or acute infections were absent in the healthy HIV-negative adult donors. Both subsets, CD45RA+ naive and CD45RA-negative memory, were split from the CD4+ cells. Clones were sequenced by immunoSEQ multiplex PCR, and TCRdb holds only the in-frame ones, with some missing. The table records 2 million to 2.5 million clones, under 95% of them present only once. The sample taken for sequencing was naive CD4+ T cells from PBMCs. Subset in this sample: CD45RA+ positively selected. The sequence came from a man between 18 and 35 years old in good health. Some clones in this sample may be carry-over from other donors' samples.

The chain's CDR3 is CASSFPWVASPEGQETQYF. CDR3 sequence (DNA): TGTGCCAGCAGCTTCCCATGGGTAGCCTCCCCGGAGGGCCAAGAGACCCAGTACTTC. The rearrangement uses TRBV7-2 and TRBJ2-5; maybe TRBD2 (6 bases). Trimming took 3 bases from V and 1 from J, leaving 24 bases between them. The CDR3 runs 19 residues. Germline V gene lookup returns CDR1 SGHTA and CDR2 FQGNSA.